This T cell receptor beta chain was profiled in a study of blood T cell repertoires in COVID-19. Study summary: There were acute and convalescent COVID-19 samples, and they came from the United States, Italy and Spain. Sample material is recorded as cDNA or gDNA derived from T cells, B-cell-depleted T cells, or PBMCs.

Trimming cost V 0 bases and J 3 bases, with 12 bases left between them. CDR3 length: 15 residues. Germline V gives CDR1 SGHRS, CDR2 YFSETQ. Authors' data handling: It was from reference gene primer amplification that nucleated cell counts were estimated. Clones were sequenced by immunoSEQ multiplex PCR, and TCRdb holds only the in-frame ones, with some missing. The DNA gave D and trimming, while V, J and clone size come from that table. The data contain 290,000 or so clones, about nine tenths of them singletons. The sequenced sample was peripheral blood. The TCR was taken from a woman in her thirties with COVID-19, enrolled during active disease. V and J are TRBV5-1 and TRBJ1-1; D ambiguous. Written as DNA, the CDR3 is TGCGCCAGCAGCTTGGCCGGGGTTGAGGACACTGAAGCTTTCTTT. Its translation: CASSLAGVEDTEAFF.